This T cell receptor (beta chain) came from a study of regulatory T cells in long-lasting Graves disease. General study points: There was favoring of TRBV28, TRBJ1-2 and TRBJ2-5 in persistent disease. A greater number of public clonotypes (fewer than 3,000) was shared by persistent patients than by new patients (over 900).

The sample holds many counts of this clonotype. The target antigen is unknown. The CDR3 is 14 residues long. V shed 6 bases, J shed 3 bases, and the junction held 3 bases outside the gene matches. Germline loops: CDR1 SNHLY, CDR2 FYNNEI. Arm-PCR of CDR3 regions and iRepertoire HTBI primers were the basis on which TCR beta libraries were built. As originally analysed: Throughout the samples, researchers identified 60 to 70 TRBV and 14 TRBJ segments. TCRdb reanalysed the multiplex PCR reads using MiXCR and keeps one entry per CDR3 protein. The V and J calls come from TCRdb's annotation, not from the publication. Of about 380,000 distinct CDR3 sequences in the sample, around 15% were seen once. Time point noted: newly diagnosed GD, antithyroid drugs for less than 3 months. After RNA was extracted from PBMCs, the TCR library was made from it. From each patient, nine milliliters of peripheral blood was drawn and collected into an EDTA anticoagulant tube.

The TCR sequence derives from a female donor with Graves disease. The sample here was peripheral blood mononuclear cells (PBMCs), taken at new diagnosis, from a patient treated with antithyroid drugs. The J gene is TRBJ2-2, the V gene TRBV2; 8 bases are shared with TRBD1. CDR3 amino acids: CASRQGEDTGELFF. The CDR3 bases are TGTGCCAGCAGACAGGGGGAGGACACCGGGGAGCTGTTTTTT.